Following are 2 T cell receptor beta chains from one sample sequenced in a study of CD8+CD57+ T cells in acquired aplastic anemia. Genomic DNA was employed as the template in profiling TCR beta VDJ and CDR3. TCRdb analysed the reads with MiXCR anew, one entry per CDR3 protein. The sample has a few hundred thousand distinct CDR3 sequences, over 60% seen once; the top ten hold 29%. Input material: sorted CD4+, CD8+, or CD8+CD57+ T cells (not recorded which) from PBMCs. The source is a human donor in good health.

This clonotype was observed a few times. Just one base apart from a much larger clone, this may be a read error. The V call is TRBV9, the J call TRBJ1-1; D unclear. This CDR3 has 13 amino acids. Per germline, CDR1 SGDLS and CDR2 YYNGEE. Here the CDR3 reads CASSVAVNTEALF. CDR3 sequence (DNA): TGTGCCAGCAGCGTAGCAGTTAACACTGAAGCTCTCTTT.

This chain links TRBV5-1 with TRBJ1-2; 7 positions match TRBD1. This CDR3 has 17 residues. V lost 3 bases and J lost 7; bases outside the gene matches: 18. CDR1 is SGHRS and CDR2 is YFSETQ in the germline V gene. The CDR3 sequence: CASSSTGNLASPGGYTF. CDR3 coding DNA: TGCGCCAGCAGCTCGACAGGGAACCTAGCCTCTCCTGGTGGCTACACCTTC.